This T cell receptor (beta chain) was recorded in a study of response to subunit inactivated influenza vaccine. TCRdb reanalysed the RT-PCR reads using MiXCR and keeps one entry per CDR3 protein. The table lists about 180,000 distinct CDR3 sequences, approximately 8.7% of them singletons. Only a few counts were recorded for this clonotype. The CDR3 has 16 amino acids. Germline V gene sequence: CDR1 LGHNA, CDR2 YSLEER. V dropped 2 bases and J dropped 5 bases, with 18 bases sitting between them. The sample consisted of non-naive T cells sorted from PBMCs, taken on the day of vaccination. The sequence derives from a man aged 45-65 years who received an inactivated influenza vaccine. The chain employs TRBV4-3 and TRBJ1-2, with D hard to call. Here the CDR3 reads CASSQFESIRTYGYTF. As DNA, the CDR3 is TGCGCCAGCAGCCAATTCGAATCTATTAGGACGTATGGCTACACCTTC.